This TCR beta chain was recorded in a study of cytomegalovirus exposure and HLA in healthy donors. Whole-study results and caveats: Looking again later, the authors saw that most CMV-associated TCR beta chains seemed HLA-restricted. Researchers counted 150 to 200 TCR beta chains as cytomegalovirus-associated.

In the PCR, 60 Vbeta and 13 Jbeta primers were used. The protocol was immunoSEQ multiplex PCR, while the TCRdb copy is restricted to in-frame clones and leaves out a portion. The sample includes over 150,000 clones, about four fifths seen only once; the top ten take 7% to 9.5%. J lost 6 bases, V lost 1 base, and 8 bases had no gene match. In germline, CDR1 is LNHDA, CDR2 SQIVND (reference sequence). The length of the CDR3 is 15 residues. This clone was recorded once. Its antigen is unknown. The sequence was collected from a male donor in good health and CMV-seropositive. The gene calls are TRBV19 and TRBJ1-1; 7 nucleotides line up with TRBD1. Sequenced input: PBMCs. The CDR3 coding sequence is TGTGCCAGTAGTATAGTAAAGGGGGCGCAGGCTGAAGCTTTCTTT. Encoded protein: CASSIVKGAQAEAFF.